This T cell receptor beta chain is drawn from a study of T cells in Graves' hyperthyroidism and ophthalmopathy. General study results and limits: Appearing also in blood were most of the thyroid clonotypes expanded above 0.001.

The CDR3 extends over 15 amino acids. The patients, who ranged from 18 to 65 in age, presented with newly diagnosed hyperthyroidism lasting under 2 months. Points on this clonotype: Its antigen remains unidentified. Given a much more abundant clone one base away, this may be a read error.

TCR beta CDR3 regions were amplified from RNA transcripts. HTBI primers were the set used in a first-round RT-PCR of the TCR CDR3. TCRdb reanalysed the multiplex PCR reads using MiXCR and keeps one entry per CDR3 protein. The sample consists of around 420,000 distinct CDR3 sequences, 15% to 19% of them appearing once. Sequenced: blood. The genes are TRBV12-3 or TRBV12-4 and TRBJ2-1; 7 nucleotides align to TRBD2. This sequence was found in a woman between 18 and 29 years old with Graves' hyperthyroidism. In DNA form, the CDR3 reads TGTGCCAGCAGTAGCCCGGGAGGAACCTACGATGAGCAGTTCTTC. It codes for CASSSPGGTYDEQFF.